The clone carrying this TCR beta chain was observed a few times. What it recognizes is unknown. This sample is part of a study of beta chain features in type 1 diabetes. Study-wide context: Comparable age, gender and cell yields were observed in patients relative to healthy donors.

Germline CDR1 SNHLY, CDR2 FYNNEI. After removal of 5 bases from V and 1 base from J, the junction contained 3 bases not matched to a gene. CDR3 size: 15 residues. Expressed TCRB transcripts were sequenced, since all the RNA that had been isolated was reverse transcribed. Profiled with immunoSEQ multiplex PCR; TCRdb holds only in-frame clones, not every one. The data show tens of thousands of clones, with about 48% seen just once and 0.65% to 0.85% held by the top ten. Study results and caveats: TCRB CDR3s from Type 1 diabetes patients were moderately but significantly shorter in all four CD4+ subsets. VDJ junctions in type 1 diabetes patients carried more deletions and fewer insertions. Comparison showed that naive, central memory and Treg TCRB repertoires appeared more similar among patients than among healthy donors. With patients and controls alike, PCR might favor shorter templates to an equal degree.

This TCR was recovered from a man aged 25-45 years with type 1 diabetes. The sequencing input was central memory CD4+ T cells from blood. This chain joins TRBV2 and TRBJ2-3, with 10 bases lining up with TRBD2. The CDR3 spells CASSLAGAGTDTQYF. CDR3 DNA: TGTGCCAGCAGTCTAGCGGGAGCAGGCACAGATACGCAGTATTTT. Based on the CDR3 plus reference TRBV2 and TRBJ2-3, the full variable domain is EPEVTQTPSHQVTQMGQEVILRCVPISNHLYFYWYRQILGQKVEFLVSFYNNEISEKSEIFDDQFSVERPDGSNFTLKIRSTKLEDSAMYFCASSLAGAGTDTQYFGPGTRLTVL.